The clone carrying this TCR beta chain was counted at least ten times. J was trimmed by 1 base and V by 5 bases; bases with no gene match: 3. This CDR3 region has 13 residues. Germline values: CDR1 DFQATT, CDR2 SNEGSKA (reference sequence). As to time point: longitudinal time-point 2. The unsorted libraries were prepared from 2 million PBMCs (stored at -80 C). The sample comes from a study of neurological immune-mediated disorders. Every sequencing run drew on 15-18 subjects and yielded over 160 million TCR-beta sequences. From the 5' RACE reads, TCRdb called clonotypes with MiXCR, one entry per CDR3 protein. Here the sample spans about 60,000 distinct CDR3 sequences, about 8.9% being singletons.

Specimen: PBMCs. V and J are TRBV20-1 and TRBJ2-3; TRBD1 agrees at 7 bases. This clonotype was obtained from a man aged 25-45 years in good health. CDR3 bases: TGCAGTGCTGTTACAGGGGGCACAGATACGCAGTATTTT. It is translated as CSAVTGGTDTQYF.